This T cell receptor (beta chain) was observed in a study of preoperative IRX-2 immunotherapy in early breast cancer. J gave up 15 bases and V 1 base, and 12 bases lay outside the gene matches. Germline lookup yields CDR1 LGHNA and CDR2 YSLEER. This CDR3 is built from 15 residues. Treatment specified: preoperative locoregional IRX-2 cytokine immunotherapy. Patients received preoperative, locoregional IRX-2 cytokine immunotherapy in a phase Ib study. TCRdb keeps only in-frame clones here, not all; method: immunoSEQ multiplex PCR. This sample yields around 34,000 clones, of which roughly 96% are seen a single time; roughly 6.5% belongs to the top ten.

This sample was obtained from a patient treated with IRX-2 immunotherapy. The chain recombines TRBV4-3 with TRBJ2-1, with 10 bases identical to TRBD2. This clonotype originated in a human donor with breast cancer. CDR3 coding DNA: TGCGCCAGCAGCCAAGGATTAGCGGGAGGACTAGAGGGGTTCTTC. Translating it yields CASSQGLAGGLEGFF.